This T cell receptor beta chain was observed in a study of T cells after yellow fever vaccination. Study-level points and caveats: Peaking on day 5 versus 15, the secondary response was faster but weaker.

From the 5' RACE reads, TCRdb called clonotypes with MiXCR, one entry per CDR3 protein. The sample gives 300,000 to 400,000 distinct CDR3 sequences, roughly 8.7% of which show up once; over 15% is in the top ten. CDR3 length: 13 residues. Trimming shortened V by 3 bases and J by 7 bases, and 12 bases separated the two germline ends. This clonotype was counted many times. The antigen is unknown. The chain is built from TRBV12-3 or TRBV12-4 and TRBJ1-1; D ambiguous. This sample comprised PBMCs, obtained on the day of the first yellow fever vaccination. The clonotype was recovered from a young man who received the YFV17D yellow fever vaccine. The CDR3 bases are TGTGCCAGCAGTTTCTCAGGCGTAGTTGAAGCTTTCTTT. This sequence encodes CASSFSGVVEAFF.